The present TCR beta chain was sequenced within a study of cytomegalovirus exposure and HLA in healthy donors (dated by TCRdb to the late 2010s). The study in broad terms: An earlier analysis of several hundred of the donors reported 276 Gb of sequence data and 117 million unique TCR beta sequences obtained from around 180 million T cells. An early release covering just under 650 HLA-typed donors comprised about 290 gigabases of sequencing data and around 80 million unique TCR sequences. Among the roughly 380 genotyped donors, around 81% belonged to the genetic ancestry cluster associated with self-reported Caucasian donors. The aim of the study was to test whether cataloging public T cell receptors could identify signatures of past pathogen exposure. The T cell repertoires of 550 to 850 subjects were profiled by immunosequencing and related to cytomegalovirus serostatus. Along with the approximately 670-subject first cohort, a separate validation cohort of over a hundred different subjects was used. To predict cytomegalovirus infection status, the study brought together high-throughput TCR immunosequencing, statistical association of individual TCRs with disease status, and machine learning. In a later analysis, previously published TCR beta repertoires from several hundred donors were re-analyzed and high-resolution HLA genotyping was added so that TCR occurrence patterns could be studied. In the later analysis, no new phenotypic data were used to find candidate immune exposures; instead, reliance was placed on TCR beta sequences and their occurrence across donors. An earlier analysis of roughly 580 of the donors used high-throughput TCR beta sequencing to judge whether each TCR beta V gene segment behaved as functional or pseudogenic. Donor age, sex, ethnicity and CMV serostatus were compiled alongside the repertoire data. In a later genetic analysis, genome-wide SNP genotypes for about three fifths of the roughly 670 donors were used, and that subset was treated as a discovery cohort. All discovery cohort repertoires had been generated using a single sequencing platform. HLA typing included class I and class II loci at four-digit resolution. The number of donors typed differed by locus, with roughly 620-630 for A, B, C, DRB1 and DQB1, over 500 for DQA1, about 610 for DPA1, and about 450 for DPB1. About five DR-DQ haplotypes were handled as single units for association and clustering because linkage in the cohort was strong. Among some 400 genotyped donors of the cohort, an average of around 250,000 unique TCR beta nucleotide sequences was sequenced per donor, of which about 19% were non-productive. Overall study outcomes, separate from this receptor: Because HLA typing was unavailable for some donors at each locus, only the typed subset was used in association tests. A later analysis reported that several top co-occurrence clusters appeared linked to parvovirus B19, influenza, CMV and Epstein-Barr virus. In vitro tests confirmed that a few of the cytomegalovirus-associated TCR beta chains recognize cytomegalovirus antigens. In the study, approximately 150 TCR beta chains were listed as associated with cytomegalovirus. Broadly in line with IMGT annotations, most TCR beta V segments showed up in productive rearrangements about 87% or about 30% of the time in an earlier analysis of some 590 of the donors. A further reported finding was that TCR beta sequences accurately predicted the HLA-A and HLA-B alleles for most subjects in the first cohort. Most TCR sequences were observed very rarely across donors, whereas some public TCRs were present in many individuals. Because counts were too low, about 17 rarely observed V segments, including chromosome 9 orphons, were excluded from the earlier analysis of around 640 of the donors. The classifier was reported to diagnose cytomegalovirus status with high specificity and sensitivity in both the original and validation cohorts. According to a later genetic analysis, donors in an Asian-associated ancestry cluster had fewer N-insertions in productive TCRs than the roughly 670-donor mean. Linkage disequilibrium might explain the correlated functional status among segregating V segments, but an unknown experimental factor could not be excluded. The only immune exposure information available for the cohort was CMV serostatus. In this cohort, only TCR beta chains were sequenced, and detectable features were limited by the absence of alpha or paired-chain data. A later analysis found that HLA-associated TCR beta chains were more clonally expanded and had lower generation probabilities than equally common non-associated chains. The presence/absence analyses assumed that sequencing depth was roughly uniform across donors, and that assumption may not be true. It was suggested by the authors that the approach could potentially be generalized to other disease states and immunological phenotypes. Some IMGT-functional V segments, including TRBV6-2 and TRBV6-3, could not be told apart with the 87-base-pair reads, so those segments were excluded. Strong co-occurrence of HLA alleles, especially DR and DQ, made assigning TCR associations to individual alleles difficult. A later analysis found that most CMV-associated TCR beta chains appeared HLA-restricted, with HLA associations seemingly driven largely by CMV exposure. In a later analysis, the rate of TCR association differed among HLA loci, with DRB1 alleles having the most associated TCRs and HLA-C alleles having the fewest. In a later analysis, about 16,000 TCR beta sequences were associated with specific HLA alleles at a false discovery rate of 0.05. An association between a missense DCLRE1C variant and V-gene and J-gene trimming of TCR beta chains was found in a later genetic analysis and replicated in an independent cohort. A group of highly shared sequence variants was considered likely to be a technical artifact of the sequencing pipeline.

The CDR3 spans 13 residues, from the cysteine through the phenylalanine. The entry retains the CDR3 DNA only, 39 bases that are in frame from base 1. CDR1 and CDR2 are drawn from the germline V gene: KGHSH, LQKENI. The trim is 6 bases for V and 5 bases for J, with a gap of 11 bases between the germline ends. Library method: the immunoSEQ multiplex PCR assay. The multiplex PCR relied on a mix of 60 forward primers for TCR Vbeta segments and 13 reverse primers for TCR Jbeta segments. Amplification of the CDR3 region of rearranged TCR beta genes was performed with a multiplex PCR assay on genomic DNA. The Illumina HiSeq System was used to sequence the amplified TCR beta libraries as 87-base-pair reads. The published analysis was carried out like this. A later analysis counted about 80 million unique TCR beta chains across the 666 repertoires, and some 11 million of these chains were shared by at least two donors. Raw reads were error-corrected and collapsed into unique sequences with a nearest-neighbor algorithm that merged closely related sequences to remove PCR and sequencing errors. V, D and J gene segments were assigned by aligning CDR3 sequences to IMGT reference sequences. Each retained sequence needed at least a six-nucleotide match to both a V gene segment and a J gene segment. A rearrangement counted as productive if the CDR3 had no stop codons and remained in frame with V and J, and every other rearrangement counted as non-productive. Following IMGT convention, CDR3 was defined as the stretch from the second conserved V-encoded cysteine up to the conserved J-encoded phenylalanine. In an earlier analysis of more than 550 of the donors, sequences lacking an unambiguous match to a single V gene segment were excluded. An earlier analysis of several hundred of the donors called V segments functional above 56.7% productive rearrangements and segregating when the between-donor standard deviation exceeded 5%. A statistical classification framework was developed to diagnose cytomegalovirus status using the catalog of TCR beta chain sequences. V and J gene assignment, in a later analysis, came from comparing TCR nucleotide sequences with IMGT/GENE-DB human TR gene sequences. A later analysis assigned CDR3 sequences and most-parsimonious VDJ recombination scenarios with the TCRdist pipeline. In a later analysis, every TCR beta chain was defined by the combination of its CDR3 amino acid sequence and its V-gene family, and reads without a unique V-gene family were dropped. As a way to deal with suspected cross-contamination and a sequencing artifact, a later analysis dropped 640 or so nucleotide sequences that were highly shared and had low generation probability. In a later analysis, a clonal expansion index for each public chain was calculated from normalized within-repertoire ranks of inferred template counts. Generation probabilities in a later analysis came from a VDJ recombination model fitted to out-of-frame rearrangements, and those results were checked against IGoR. A later analysis scored TCR-TCR, TCR-HLA and TCR-CMV co-occurrence with hypergeometric tests, applying a repertoire-size bias correction to TCR pairs. A later analysis estimated false discovery rates by permuting HLA or CMV assignments 20 times. In a later analysis, co-occurring TCRs were grouped with DBSCAN, and TCRdist sequence similarity was added when clustering was performed within HLA-allele-positive subsets. Co-occurrence clustering excluded repertoires with fewer than 30,000 or more than 120,000 public chains, plus five with anomalous nucleotide sharing. TCRdb took this table from immuneACCESS and kept in-frame rearrangements with V and J called. Such tables lack part of the clones; where checked against another copy, unresolved V genes explain under half of the gap, and the rest is unexplained. V, J and clone size were drawn from that table, and D and trimming were deduced from the DNA. The sample table includes 100,000 to 150,000 clones. In total, the top ten clones hold around 2.7% of the sample.

The cohort consisted of 650 to 700 healthy bone marrow donors. At the time of sampling, every cohort member was nominally healthy, though immune exposures that went unrecorded were likely present. The donor was CMV seronegative and belonged to the group of 352 seronegative cohort members. Every donor gave a peripheral blood sample, and the peripheral blood mononuclear cells from that sample were used for TCR beta sequencing. Genomic DNA extraction from the blood cell samples was performed with the Qiagen DNeasy Blood Extraction Kit. In regard to this clone: This clone's antigen is unknown.

The TCR originated in a young man in good health and CMV-seronegative. The sample was PBMCs. The V gene is TRBV18 and the J gene is TRBJ2-1; the D gene is perhaps TRBD1, on 6 matching bases. The CDR3 region: CASSLGADNEQFF. The nucleotide sequence reads TGTGCCAGCTCTCTGGGGGCCGACAATGAGCAGTTCTTC.